The T cell receptor beta chain described here comes from a study of OX40 agonist ivuxolimab in advanced cancers. Overall study: As their treatment, patients were administered ivuxolimab, an agonistic anti-OX40 (CD134) antibody.

Some clones are missing from TCRdb's copy, which holds only in-frame ones; the method was immunoSEQ multiplex PCR. This sample carries 100,000 to 110,000 clones, approximately 90% of them seen once, and the ten largest clones take 0.15% to 0.2%. Study-wide results and caveats: There was clonal expansion of CD4+ and CD8+ blood T cells by week 6 at 0.1 to 3.0 mg/kg. Expanded clones were, on average, more numerous among CD8+ T cells than CD4+.

This clone was detected only once. What it binds is unknown. There are 17 residues in the CDR3. V gave up 4 bases and J gave up 6 bases; unmatched junction bases: 13. Germline CDR1 reads SGHRS; CDR2 reads YFSETQ. The sample consisted of CD4+ or CD8+ T cells sorted from blood, taken in a trial of the OX40 agonist ivuxolimab. The V call is TRBV5-1, the J call TRBJ2-2, with TRBD1 identical over 9 bases. This receptor was taken from an adult with an advanced solid tumor such as melanoma, head and neck, liver or kidney cancer. The CDR3 loop is CASSGGTGMKTSGELFF. CDR3 sequence (DNA): TGCGCCAGCAGCGGGGGGACAGGGATGAAAACATCCGGGGAGCTGTTTTTT.